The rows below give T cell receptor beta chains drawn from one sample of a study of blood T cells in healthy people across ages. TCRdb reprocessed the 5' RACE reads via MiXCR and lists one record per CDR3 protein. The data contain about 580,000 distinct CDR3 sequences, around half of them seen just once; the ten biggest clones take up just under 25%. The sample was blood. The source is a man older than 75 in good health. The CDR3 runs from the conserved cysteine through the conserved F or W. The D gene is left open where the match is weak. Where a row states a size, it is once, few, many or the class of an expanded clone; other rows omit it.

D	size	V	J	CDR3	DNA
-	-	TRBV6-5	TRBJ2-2	CASSRSGGYELFF	TGTGCCAGCAGTCGATCCGGGGGCTACGAGCTGTTTTTT
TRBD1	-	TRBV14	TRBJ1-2	CASSQEIRTGYGYTF	TGTGCCAGCAGCCAAGAAATCAGGACAGGCTATGGCTACACCTTC
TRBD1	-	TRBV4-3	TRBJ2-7	CASSQAKWQDRGRYEQYF	TGCGCCAGCAGCCAAGCGAAGTGGCAGGACAGGGGTAGGTACGAGCAGTACTTC
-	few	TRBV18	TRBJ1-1	CASSPPGGANTEAFF	TGTGCCAGCTCACCACCTGGAGGGGCGAACACTGAAGCTTTCTTT
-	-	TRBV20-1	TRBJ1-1	CSARERRGTEAFF	TGCAGTGCTAGAGAGAGACGGGGGACTGAAGCTTTCTTT
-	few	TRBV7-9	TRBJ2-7	CASSGVGPYEQYF	TGTGCCAGCAGCGGAGTTGGGCCCTACGAGCAGTACTTC
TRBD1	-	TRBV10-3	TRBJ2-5	CAISETRQGMETQYF	TGTGCCATCAGTGAGACGAGACAGGGGATGGAGACCCAGTACTTC
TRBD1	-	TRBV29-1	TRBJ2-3	CSGGQGEGDTQYF	TGCAGCGGGGGACAGGGGGAAGGAGATACGCAGTATTTT
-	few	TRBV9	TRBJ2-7	CASSVAPDRSYEQYF	TGTGCCAGCAGCGTAGCCCCAGACAGGTCCTACGAGCAGTACTTC
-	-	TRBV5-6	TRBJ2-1	CASSFGFGQPNEQFF	TGTGCCAGCAGCTTTGGGTTTGGACAGCCCAATGAGCAGTTCTTC
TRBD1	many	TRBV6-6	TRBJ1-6	CASRPGTAEPLHF	TGTGCCAGCAGGCCCGGGACAGCGGAACCCCTCCACTTT
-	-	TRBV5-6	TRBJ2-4	CASSFVRNIQYF	TGTGCCAGCAGCTTTGTCCGAAACATTCAGTACTTC
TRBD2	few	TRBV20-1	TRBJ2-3	CSARDEGLASGGNTDTQYF	TGCAGTGCTAGAGATGAGGGATTGGCTAGCGGGGGGAACACAGATACGCAGTATTTT
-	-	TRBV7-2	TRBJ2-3	CASSLGDTPFIDTQYF	TGTGCCAGCAGCTTAGGGGACACCCCCTTCATAGATACGCAGTATTTT
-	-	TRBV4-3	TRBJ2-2	CASSQDRTHWAGELFF	TGCGCCAGCAGCCAAGACCGGACCCATTGGGCCGGGGAGCTGTTTTTT
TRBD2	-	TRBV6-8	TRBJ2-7	CASTWTSYEQYF	TGTGCCAGCACCTGGACTAGTTACGAGCAGTACTTC
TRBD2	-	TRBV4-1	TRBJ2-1	CASSQVLAGDSHNEQFF	TGCGCCAGCAGCCAAGTACTAGCGGGAGACTCCCACAATGAGCAGTTCTTC
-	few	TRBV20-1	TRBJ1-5	CSAPGRLSQPQHF	TGCAGTGCTCCCGGACGTCTCTCTCAGCCCCAGCATTTT
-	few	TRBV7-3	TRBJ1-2	CASSLTSRGNYGYTF	TGTGCCAGCAGCTTAACTTCGAGGGGAAACTATGGCTACACCTTC
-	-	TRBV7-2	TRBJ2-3	CASSLAHQRGSTTSTDTQYF	TGTGCCAGCAGCTTAGCACACCAACGGGGGAGTACTACTAGCACAGATACGCAGTATTTT
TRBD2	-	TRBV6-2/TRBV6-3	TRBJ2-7	CASIPSGSCEQYF	TGTGCCAGCATCCCTAGCGGGAGCTGCGAGCAGTACTTC
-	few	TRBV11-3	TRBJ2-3	CASSLGAVPGTDTQYF	TGTGCCAGCAGCTTAGGCGCGGTGCCGGGCACAGATACGCAGTATTTT
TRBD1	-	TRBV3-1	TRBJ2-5	CASSQTGTGLQETQYF	TGTGCCAGCAGCCAAACCGGGACAGGGCTTCAAGAGACCCAGTACTTC
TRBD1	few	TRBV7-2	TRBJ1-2	CASGSQRTGGYGYTF	TGTGCCAGCGGATCCCAAAGAACAGGGGGGTATGGCTACACCTTC
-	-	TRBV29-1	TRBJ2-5	CSVEGFRGFKETQYF	TGCAGCGTTGAAGGGTTCAGGGGATTCAAAGAGACCCAGTACTTC
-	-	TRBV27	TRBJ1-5	CASSFSRDNQPQHF	TGTGCCAGCAGTTTTTCCCGGGACAATCAGCCCCAGCATTTT
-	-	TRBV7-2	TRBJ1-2	CASSVQGNNYGYTF	TGTGCCAGCAGCGTACAGGGTAACAACTATGGCTACACCTTC
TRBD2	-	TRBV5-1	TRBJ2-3	CASSLAGTSGGASDTQYF	TGCGCCAGCAGCTTGGCCGGGACTAGCGGGGGGGCATCAGATACGCAGTATTTT
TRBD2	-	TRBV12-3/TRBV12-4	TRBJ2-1	CASSLAGLAGNNEQFF	TGTGCCAGCAGTTTAGCGGGACTAGCGGGGAACAATGAGCAGTTCTTC
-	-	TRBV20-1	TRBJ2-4	CSAQDLGAKNIQYF	TGCAGTGCACAAGACCTCGGAGCCAAAAACATTCAGTACTTC
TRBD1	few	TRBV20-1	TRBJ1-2	CSARPAGQGRSNGYTF	TGCAGTGCTAGACCCGCTGGACAGGGGAGGAGTAATGGCTACACCTTC
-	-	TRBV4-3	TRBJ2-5	CASSQGSVGAQYF	TGCGCCAGCAGCCAAGGGAGTGTAGGGGCCCAGTACTTC
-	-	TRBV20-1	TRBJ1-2	CSASPSTSPNYGYTF	TGCAGTGCTAGCCCTAGTACGTCTCCTAACTATGGCTACACCTTC
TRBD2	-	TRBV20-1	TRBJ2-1	CSARGGTSGRGKQFF	TGCAGTGCTAGAGGTGGGACTAGCGGGAGGGGGAAGCAGTTCTTC
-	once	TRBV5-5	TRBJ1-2	CASSSLEGGGYTF	TGTGCCAGCAGCTCCCTAGAGGGGGGTGGCTACACCTTC
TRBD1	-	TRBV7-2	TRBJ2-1	CASSLSGTAYNEQFF	TGTGCCAGCAGCTTATCCGGGACAGCGTACAATGAGCAGTTCTTC
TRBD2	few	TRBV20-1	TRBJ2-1	CSSYRAGGPNNEQFF	TGCAGTTCATATAGAGCGGGAGGGCCGAACAATGAGCAGTTCTTC
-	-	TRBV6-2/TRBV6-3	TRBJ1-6	CASGEWESYNSPLHF	TGTGCCAGCGGCGAGTGGGAATCCTATAATTCACCCCTCCACTTT
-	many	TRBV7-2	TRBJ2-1	CASSTGPNNEQFF	TGTGCCAGCAGCACAGGACCCAACAATGAGCAGTTCTTC
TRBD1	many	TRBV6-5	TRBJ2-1	CASSRTGVINEQFF	TGTGCCAGCAGTCGGACAGGAGTAATCAATGAGCAGTTCTTC
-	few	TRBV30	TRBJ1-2	CAWSVGQGIYTF	TGTGCCTGGAGTGTAGGGCAGGGGATCTACACCTTC